These T cell receptor beta chains were read from a single sample in a study of patients and donors after allogeneic stem cell transplantation. Each CDR3 protein is one row after TCRdb ran MiXCR on the RT-PCR reads. Of approximately 160,000 distinct CDR3 sequences detected, 30% appear once; the ten largest clones hold 3.2%. The sample was blood, either unsorted or a sorted T cell fraction (not recorded which). These receptors were obtained from a human donor who was either an allogeneic HSCT recipient or a stem cell or donor lymphocyte infusion donor (not recorded which). It is not recorded whose cells these are; they may come from a transplant donor. The CDR3 runs from the conserved cysteine through the conserved F or W. A D gene is named only where the DNA matches it firmly. Clone size is stated in some rows and not others, as once, few, many or a class when expanded.

cdr3_aa | d_call | v_call | clone_size
CASSLPGRPDTQYF | NA | TRBV5-1 | few
CASSFKSGLAGGVSSTDTQYF | TRBD2 | TRBV7-9 | few
CASSNTGGREAFF | TRBD1 | TRBV12-3/TRBV12-4 | many
CASSLATVSTDTQYF | NA | TRBV28 | many
CASSQLDRDNNEQFF | TRBD1 | TRBV4-1 | few
CASSYSSLWGNEQFF | NA | TRBV6-2/TRBV6-3 | NA
CASSSLGDYGYTF | NA | TRBV27 | few
CASSSWTSGRESPTDTQYF | TRBD2 | TRBV27 | NA
CATSREGGYETQYF | NA | TRBV15 | NA
CATSDRGYNEQFF | TRBD1 | TRBV24-1 | NA
CASSRDRRNIQYF | TRBD1 | TRBV11-2 | NA
CASTSDPYYGYTF | NA | TRBV5-4 | few
CASSLPRGLAATWAKNIQYF | TRBD2 | TRBV28 | few
CSVEVQQGIAKNIQYF | TRBD1 | TRBV29-1 | NA
CASSLAGSGANVLTF | NA | TRBV27 | few
CASRQPGQGEETQYF | TRBD1 | TRBV28 | NA
CASSPRTSGRYPYEQYF | TRBD2 | TRBV9 | NA
CASSLRWRETQYF | NA | TRBV7-2 | NA
CSAGGPLNTEAFF | NA | TRBV29-1 | NA
CSVFGGRSSYNEQFF | TRBD2 | TRBV20-1 | NA
CASSLGQGYPPDSNQPQHF | TRBD1 | TRBV7-8 | NA
CASSEEDITGELFF | NA | TRBV10-1 | NA
CASSLTLAGLDTQYF | TRBD2 | TRBV5-1 | NA
CASSPGPRNSPLHF | NA | TRBV3-1 | many
CASKIQGRWGEQFF | TRBD1 | TRBV2 | NA
CASRHRGPNYGYTF | TRBD1 | TRBV6-2/TRBV6-3 | few
CASSLGLARNEQYF | NA | TRBV12-3/TRBV12-4 | NA
CASRIAGGPDNEQFF | TRBD2 | TRBV7-2 | few
CASSYSGIYGYTF | NA | TRBV6-5 | NA
CSTKGTSGSHTYEQYF | TRBD2 | TRBV29-1 | NA
CASREGTEAFF | NA | TRBV7-2 | few
CASSLVGTSGVYSYEQYF | TRBD2 | TRBV7-9 | NA
CSARQGLGNQPQHF | TRBD1 | TRBV20-1 | few
CASSNANEQYF | NA | TRBV27 | NA
CASSLGTDGEYGYTF | NA | TRBV12-3/TRBV12-4 | once
CASSLDRDSPLHF | NA | TRBV5-1 | few
CASSPDHNEQFF | NA | TRBV5-1 | NA
CASSYNNMEQYF | NA | TRBV12-3/TRBV12-4 | NA
CASTEGGPRATQYF | NA | TRBV12-3/TRBV12-4 | few
CASSLTTSGTTDTQYF | TRBD2 | TRBV5-1 | few
CASSLEGMGSPLHF | NA | TRBV11-2 | NA